This TCR beta chain was sequenced in a study of cytomegalovirus exposure and HLA in healthy donors (dated by TCRdb to 2016 to 2017). About the investigation overall: In an earlier analysis of roughly 500 of the donors, 276 Gb of sequence data and 90 million to 120 million unique TCR beta sequences from roughly 180 million T cells were reported. A later genetic analysis used genome-wide SNP genotypes for about three fifths of the 666 donors, treating that subset as a discovery cohort. The aim of the study was to test whether cataloging public T cell receptors could identify signatures of past pathogen exposure. Among roughly 400 genotyped donors of the cohort, an average of around 240,000 unique TCR beta nucleotide sequences were sequenced per donor, roughly a sixth of them non-productive. To predict cytomegalovirus infection status, the study brought together high-throughput TCR immunosequencing, statistical association of individual TCRs with disease status, and machine learning. A handful of DR-DQ haplotypes were treated as single units for association and clustering because of strong linkage in the cohort. Every discovery cohort repertoire had been produced on one sequencing platform. Roughly 300 gigabases of sequencing data and approximately 92 million unique TCR sequences made up an early release that covered roughly 670 HLA-typed donors. Donor age, sex, ethnicity and CMV serostatus were compiled alongside the repertoire data. Rather than using new phenotypic data, the later analysis identified candidate immune exposures from TCR beta sequences and from how often those sequences occurred across donors. In a later analysis, previously published TCR beta repertoires from roughly 710 donors were re-analyzed and high-resolution HLA genotyping was added so that TCR occurrence patterns could be studied. The T cell repertoires of under 700 subjects were profiled by immunosequencing and related to cytomegalovirus serostatus. Among the 398 genotyped donors, around 81% belonged to the genetic ancestry cluster associated with self-reported Caucasian donors. A separate validation cohort of about 110 different subjects was used in addition to the roughly 670-subject first cohort. HLA typing included class I and class II loci at four-digit resolution. An earlier analysis of approximately 640 of the donors applied high-throughput TCR beta sequencing to assess whether each TCR beta V gene segment acted as functional or pseudogenic. The number of donors typed differed by locus, with roughly 620-630 for A, B, C, DRB1 and DQB1, 522 for DQA1, 606 for DPA1, and some 440 for DPB1.

Points on this clone: Its antigen target is currently unknown.

General conclusions and limits of the study: Across donors, most TCR sequences were observed very rarely, whereas some public TCRs were present in many individuals. The study gave a list of about 170 TCR beta chains associated with cytomegalovirus. The cohort was sequenced for TCR beta chains only, and without alpha or paired-chain data the features that could be detected were limited. A later analysis reported that several top co-occurrence clusters appeared linked to parvovirus B19, influenza, CMV and Epstein-Barr virus. For the cohort, immune exposure information was limited to CMV serostatus. Linkage disequilibrium might explain the correlated functional status among segregating V segments, but an unknown experimental factor could not be ruled out. In a later analysis, HLA-associated TCR beta chains showed more clonal expansion and lower generation probabilities than non-associated chains that were equally common. The earlier analysis of 587 of the donors excluded roughly 17 rarely observed V segments, including chromosome 9 orphons, because counts were too low. Specific HLA alleles were associated with around 18,000 TCR beta sequences at a false discovery rate of 0.05 in a later analysis. In a later genetic analysis, fewer N-insertions in productive TCRs were reported among donors in an Asian-associated ancestry cluster than the roughly 700-donor mean. The classifier was reported to diagnose cytomegalovirus status with high specificity and sensitivity in both the original and validation cohorts. A further reported finding was that TCR beta sequences accurately predicted the HLA-A and HLA-B alleles for most subjects in the first cohort. In a later analysis, the rate of TCR association differed among HLA loci, with DRB1 alleles having the most associated TCRs and HLA-C alleles having the fewest. A few of the identified cytomegalovirus-associated TCR beta chains were confirmed in vitro to be specific for cytomegalovirus antigens. Roughly uniform sequencing depth across donors was assumed in presence/absence analyses, although this assumption may not hold. Because the 87-base-pair reads could not distinguish some IMGT-functional V segments, including TRBV6-2 and TRBV6-3, those segments were excluded. According to the authors, the approach could potentially be generalized to other disease states and immunological phenotypes. In an earlier analysis of 500 to 650 of the donors, most TCR beta V segments appeared in productive rearrangements about 87% or about 30% of the time, broadly matching IMGT annotations. A group of highly shared sequence variants was considered likely to be a technical artifact of the sequencing pipeline. Most CMV-associated TCR beta chains appeared to be HLA-restricted in a later analysis, and the HLA associations seemed to be driven largely by CMV exposure. Strong co-occurrence of HLA alleles, especially DR and DQ, made assigning TCR associations to individual alleles difficult. V-gene and J-gene trimming of TCR beta chains was associated with a missense DCLRE1C variant in a later genetic analysis, and the association was replicated in an independent cohort. Because HLA typing was missing for some donors at each locus, association tests included only the typed subset.

CDR1 and CDR2, per the germline V gene, are SGHTA and FQGNSA. Relative to germline, V is missing 1 base and J is missing 2 bases, with 4 bases of the junction outside any gene match. The CDR3 has 16 amino acids, counting the end cysteine and phenylalanine. The only DNA kept is the CDR3, 48 bases in frame from the first base. The cohort consisted of approximately 690 healthy bone marrow donors. All cohort members were sampled while nominally healthy, although unrecorded immune exposures were likely present. The donor tested CMV seronegative and was one of the 352 seronegative cohort members. A peripheral blood sample was collected from each donor, and TCR beta sequencing was performed on peripheral blood mononuclear cells. The Qiagen DNeasy Blood Extraction Kit was used to extract genomic DNA from the blood cell samples. Library construction relied on the immunoSEQ multiplex PCR assay. For the multiplex PCR, a mixture combining 60 forward primers for TCR Vbeta segments and 13 reverse primers for TCR Jbeta segments was used. The CDR3 region of rearranged TCR beta genes was amplified from genomic DNA by a multiplex PCR assay. Amplified TCR beta libraries were sequenced as 87-base-pair reads on the Illumina HiSeq System. The authors' pipeline ran thus. A later analysis counted tens of millions of unique TCR beta chains across the 700 or so repertoires, and 10 million to 11 million of these chains were shared by at least two donors. To remove PCR and sequencing errors, raw reads were error-corrected and collapsed into unique sequences using a nearest-neighbor algorithm that merged closely related sequences. CDR3 sequences were aligned to IMGT reference sequences to assign V, D and J gene segments. For a sequence to be retained, a match of at least six nucleotides was required to both a V gene segment and a J gene segment. A rearrangement was called productive if the CDR3 had no stop codons and remained in frame with V and J, and every other rearrangement was called non-productive. CDR3 was defined by IMGT convention, running from the second conserved V-encoded cysteine to the conserved J-encoded phenylalanine. The earlier analysis of some 550 of the donors excluded any sequence lacking an unambiguous match to a single V gene segment. In an earlier analysis of 587 of the donors, V segments were called functional above 56.7% productive rearrangements and were called segregating when the between-donor standard deviation exceeded 5%. A statistical classification framework was built to diagnose cytomegalovirus status from the catalog of TCR beta chain sequences. A later analysis assigned V and J genes by comparing TCR nucleotide sequences with IMGT/GENE-DB human TR gene sequences. In a later analysis, CDR3 sequences and most-parsimonious VDJ recombination scenarios were assigned using the TCRdist pipeline. In a later analysis, each TCR beta chain was defined by its CDR3 amino acid sequence together with its V-gene family, and reads lacking a unique V-gene family were excluded. In a later analysis, approximately 640 highly shared, low-generation-probability nucleotide sequences were removed to address suspected cross-contamination and a sequencing artifact. For each public chain, a later analysis derived a clonal expansion index from normalized ranks of inferred template counts within each repertoire. A later analysis computed generation probabilities with a VDJ recombination model fitted to out-of-frame rearrangements, and checked the results against IGoR. In a later analysis, TCR-TCR, TCR-HLA and TCR-CMV co-occurrence was scored with hypergeometric tests, and a repertoire-size bias correction was applied to TCR pairs. To estimate false discovery rates, a later analysis permuted the HLA or CMV assignments 20 times. In a later analysis, co-occurring TCRs were grouped with DBSCAN, and TCRdist sequence similarity was added when clustering was performed within HLA-allele-positive subsets. Repertoires with fewer than 30,000 or more than 120,000 public chains were left out of co-occurrence clustering, as were a few repertoires with anomalous nucleotide sharing. In TCRdb, the immuneACCESS table is reduced to in-frame sequences with V and J assigned. These tables do not hold every clone; where another copy was compared, an unresolved V gene accounts for under half, and the others remain unexplained. V and J calls and clone size come straight from that table; D and trimming were deduced from the DNA. The sample's clone listing holds about 46,000 clones. About 1% of the sample belongs to the ten largest clones.

This receptor was identified in a woman aged 40 to 49 in good health and CMV-seronegative. Input material: PBMCs. The receptor chain draws on TRBV7-2 and TRBJ1-5, with 8 central nucleotides matching TRBD1. The DNA sequence reads TGTGCCAGCAGCTTAGGGACAGGGAGCGGCAATCAGCCCCAGCATTTT. It is translated as CASSLGTGSGNQPQHF.